The sequence of this TCR beta chain was determined in a study of molecular identifiers for immune sequencing clone quantification. Study-wide results and limits: Naive cells had under 1% of molecules in clones above 20 RNA copies, effectors over 98%. Highly expanded clone sizes could be underestimated through barcode sharing by identical TCR molecules.

This clonotype appeared a few times. Its matching antigen is unknown. Trimming shortened V by 3 bases and J by 2 bases, and 11 bases separated the two germline ends. The germline gives CDR1 SEHNR, CDR2 FQNEAQ (reference sequence). CDR3 length: 14 amino acids. Sorting captured naive CD8 T cells as CD8+CD4-CCR7+CD45RA+. Generation of bulk TCR libraries relied on previously described methods and listed TCR primers. TCRdb called the PCR reads again in MiXCR, with one record for every CDR3 protein. The table lists approximately 500,000 distinct CDR3 sequences, approximately 25% of them singletons, with around 0.8% in the top ten.

The chain couples TRBV7-9 to TRBJ2-7; maybe TRBD2 (6 bases). This clonotype was sampled from a human donor in good health. Some libraries in this study had Jurkat cell RNA spiked in. Sequencing was performed on naive CD8+ T cells from blood, with Jurkat cell RNA spiked in. As to subset: FACS-sorted CD8+CD4-CCR7+CD45RA+ naive T cells. CDR3 amino acids: CASSLIGGAYEQYF. CDR3 coding DNA: TGTGCCAGCAGCTTGATCGGAGGGGCCTACGAGCAGTACTTC.